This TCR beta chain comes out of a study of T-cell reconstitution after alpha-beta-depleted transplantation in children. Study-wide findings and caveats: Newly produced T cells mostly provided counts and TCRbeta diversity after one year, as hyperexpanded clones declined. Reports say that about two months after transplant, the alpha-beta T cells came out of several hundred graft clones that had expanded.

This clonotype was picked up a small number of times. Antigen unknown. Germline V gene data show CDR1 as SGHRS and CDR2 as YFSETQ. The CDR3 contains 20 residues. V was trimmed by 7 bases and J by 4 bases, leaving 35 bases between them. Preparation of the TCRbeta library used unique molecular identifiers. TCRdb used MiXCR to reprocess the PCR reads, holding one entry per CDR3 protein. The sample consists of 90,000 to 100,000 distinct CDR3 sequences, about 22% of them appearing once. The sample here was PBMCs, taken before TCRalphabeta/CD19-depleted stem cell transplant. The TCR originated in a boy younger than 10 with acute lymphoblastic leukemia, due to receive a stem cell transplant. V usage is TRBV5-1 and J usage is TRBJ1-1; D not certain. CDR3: CASRQGIQGASRQGSTEAFF. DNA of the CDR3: TGCGCCAGCCGTCAAGGTATTCAAGGCGCCAGCCGTCAAGGTAGCACTGAAGCTTTCTTT.